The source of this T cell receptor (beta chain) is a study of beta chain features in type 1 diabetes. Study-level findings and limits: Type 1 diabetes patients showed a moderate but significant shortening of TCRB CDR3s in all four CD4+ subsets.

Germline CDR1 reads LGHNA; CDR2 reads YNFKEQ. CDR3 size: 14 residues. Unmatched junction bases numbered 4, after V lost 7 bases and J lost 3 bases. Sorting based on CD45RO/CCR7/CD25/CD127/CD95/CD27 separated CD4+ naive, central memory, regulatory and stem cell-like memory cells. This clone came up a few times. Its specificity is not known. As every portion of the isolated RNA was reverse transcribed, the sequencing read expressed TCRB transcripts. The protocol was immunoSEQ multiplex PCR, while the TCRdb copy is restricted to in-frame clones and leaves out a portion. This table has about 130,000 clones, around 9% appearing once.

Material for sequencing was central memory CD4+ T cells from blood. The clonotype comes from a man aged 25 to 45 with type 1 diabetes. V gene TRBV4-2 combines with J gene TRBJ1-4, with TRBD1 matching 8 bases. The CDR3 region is CASTQGAANEKLFF. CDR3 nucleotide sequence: TGTGCCAGCACGCAGGGGGCAGCTAATGAAAAACTGTTTTTT.